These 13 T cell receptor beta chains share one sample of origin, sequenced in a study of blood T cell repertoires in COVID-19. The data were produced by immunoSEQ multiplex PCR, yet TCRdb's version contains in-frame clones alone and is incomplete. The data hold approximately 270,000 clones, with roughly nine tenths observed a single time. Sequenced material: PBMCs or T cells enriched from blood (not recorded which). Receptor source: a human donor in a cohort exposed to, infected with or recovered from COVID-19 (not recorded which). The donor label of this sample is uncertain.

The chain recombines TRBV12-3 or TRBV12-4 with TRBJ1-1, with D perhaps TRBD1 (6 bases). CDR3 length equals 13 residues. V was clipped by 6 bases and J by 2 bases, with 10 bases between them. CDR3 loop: CASRAGANTEAFF. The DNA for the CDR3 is TGTGCCAGCAGGGCAGGGGCAAACACTGAAGCTTTCTTT.

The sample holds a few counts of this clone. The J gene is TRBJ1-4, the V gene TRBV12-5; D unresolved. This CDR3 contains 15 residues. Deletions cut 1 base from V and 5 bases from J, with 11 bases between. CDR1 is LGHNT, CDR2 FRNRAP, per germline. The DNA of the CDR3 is TGTGCTAGTGGTTTGGGCAACAGAGGGAATGAAAAACTGTTTTTT. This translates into CASGLGNRGNEKLFF.

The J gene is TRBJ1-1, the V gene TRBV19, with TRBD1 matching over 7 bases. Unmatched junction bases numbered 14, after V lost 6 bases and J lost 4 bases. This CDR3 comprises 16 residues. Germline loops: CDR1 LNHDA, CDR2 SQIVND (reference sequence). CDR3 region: CASSPASGGWFTEAFF. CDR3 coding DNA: TGTGCCAGTAGCCCAGCTTCAGGGGGTTGGTTCACTGAAGCTTTCTTT.

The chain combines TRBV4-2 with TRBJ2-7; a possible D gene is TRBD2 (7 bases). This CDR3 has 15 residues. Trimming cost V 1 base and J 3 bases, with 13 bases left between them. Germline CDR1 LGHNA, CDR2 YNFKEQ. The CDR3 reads CASSQGGGALYEQYF. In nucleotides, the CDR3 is TGTGCCAGCAGCCAAGGTGGGGGGGCCCTCTACGAGCAGTACTTC.

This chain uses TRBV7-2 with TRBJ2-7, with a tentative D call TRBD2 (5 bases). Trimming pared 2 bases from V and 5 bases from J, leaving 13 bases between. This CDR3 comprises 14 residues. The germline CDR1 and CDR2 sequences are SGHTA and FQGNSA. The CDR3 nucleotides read TGTGCCAGCAGCTTATCCGGACTGTGGGACGAGCAGTACTTC. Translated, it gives CASSLSGLWDEQYF.

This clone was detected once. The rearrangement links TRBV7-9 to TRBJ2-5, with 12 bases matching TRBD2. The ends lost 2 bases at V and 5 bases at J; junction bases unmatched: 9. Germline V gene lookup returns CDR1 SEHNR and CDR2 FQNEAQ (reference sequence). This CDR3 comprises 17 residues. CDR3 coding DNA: TGTGCCAGCAGCTTAAAAGTACTAGCGGGGGGCTTGGAGACCCAGTACTTC. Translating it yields CASSLKVLAGGLETQYF.

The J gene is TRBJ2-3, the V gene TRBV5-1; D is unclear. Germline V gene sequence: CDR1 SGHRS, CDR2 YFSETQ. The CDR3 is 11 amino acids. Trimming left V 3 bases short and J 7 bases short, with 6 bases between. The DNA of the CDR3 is TGCGCCAGCAGCTCCCAAAATACGCAGTATTTT. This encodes CASSSQNTQYF.

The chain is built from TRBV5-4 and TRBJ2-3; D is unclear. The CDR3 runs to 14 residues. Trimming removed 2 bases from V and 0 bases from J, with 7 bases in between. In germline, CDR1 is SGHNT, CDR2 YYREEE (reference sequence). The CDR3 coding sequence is TGTGCCAGCAGCTTATACGGTAGCACAGATACGCAGTATTTT. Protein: CASSLYGSTDTQYF.

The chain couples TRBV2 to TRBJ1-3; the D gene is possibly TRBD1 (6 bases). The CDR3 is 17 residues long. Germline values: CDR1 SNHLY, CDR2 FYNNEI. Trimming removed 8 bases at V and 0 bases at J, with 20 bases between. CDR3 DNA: TGTGCCAGCGGGGGAGGGGTACAGGGCCGCTCTGGAAACACCATATATTTT. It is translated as CASGGGVQGRSGNTIYF.

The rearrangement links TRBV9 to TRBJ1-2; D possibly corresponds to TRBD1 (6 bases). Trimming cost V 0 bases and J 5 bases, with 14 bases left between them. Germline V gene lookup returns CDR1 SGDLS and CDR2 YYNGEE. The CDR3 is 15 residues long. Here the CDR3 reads CASSVEGQYTYGYTF. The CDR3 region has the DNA TGTGCCAGCAGCGTAGAGGGACAATATACGTATGGCTACACCTTC.

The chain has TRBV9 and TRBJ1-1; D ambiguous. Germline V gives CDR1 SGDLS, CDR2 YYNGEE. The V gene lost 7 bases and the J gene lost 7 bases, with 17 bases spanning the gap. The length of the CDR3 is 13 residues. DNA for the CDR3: TGTGCCAGCGGAGGGCGAGGCGTCGGTGAAGCTTTCTTT. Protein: CASGGRGVGEAFF.

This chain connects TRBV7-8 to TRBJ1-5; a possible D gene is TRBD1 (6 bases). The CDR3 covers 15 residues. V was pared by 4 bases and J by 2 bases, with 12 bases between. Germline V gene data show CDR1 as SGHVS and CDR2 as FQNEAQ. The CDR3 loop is CASSSFWGRNQPQHF. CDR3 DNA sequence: TGTGCCAGCAGCTCCTTCTGGGGGCGCAATCAGCCCCAGCATTTT.

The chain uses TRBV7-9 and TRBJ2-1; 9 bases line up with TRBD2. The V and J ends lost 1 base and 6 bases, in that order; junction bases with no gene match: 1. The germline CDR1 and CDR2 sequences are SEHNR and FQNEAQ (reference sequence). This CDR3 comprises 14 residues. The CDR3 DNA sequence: TGTGCCAGCAGCTTAGGCGGGGGGGCCAATGAGCAGTTCTTC. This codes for CASSLGGGANEQFF. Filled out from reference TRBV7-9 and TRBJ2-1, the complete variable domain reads DTGVSQNPRHKITKRGQNVTFRCDPISEHNRLYWYRQTLGQGPEFLTYFQNEAQLEKSRLLSDRFSAERPKGSFSTLEIQRTEQGDSAMYLCASSLGGGANEQFFGPGTRLTVL.